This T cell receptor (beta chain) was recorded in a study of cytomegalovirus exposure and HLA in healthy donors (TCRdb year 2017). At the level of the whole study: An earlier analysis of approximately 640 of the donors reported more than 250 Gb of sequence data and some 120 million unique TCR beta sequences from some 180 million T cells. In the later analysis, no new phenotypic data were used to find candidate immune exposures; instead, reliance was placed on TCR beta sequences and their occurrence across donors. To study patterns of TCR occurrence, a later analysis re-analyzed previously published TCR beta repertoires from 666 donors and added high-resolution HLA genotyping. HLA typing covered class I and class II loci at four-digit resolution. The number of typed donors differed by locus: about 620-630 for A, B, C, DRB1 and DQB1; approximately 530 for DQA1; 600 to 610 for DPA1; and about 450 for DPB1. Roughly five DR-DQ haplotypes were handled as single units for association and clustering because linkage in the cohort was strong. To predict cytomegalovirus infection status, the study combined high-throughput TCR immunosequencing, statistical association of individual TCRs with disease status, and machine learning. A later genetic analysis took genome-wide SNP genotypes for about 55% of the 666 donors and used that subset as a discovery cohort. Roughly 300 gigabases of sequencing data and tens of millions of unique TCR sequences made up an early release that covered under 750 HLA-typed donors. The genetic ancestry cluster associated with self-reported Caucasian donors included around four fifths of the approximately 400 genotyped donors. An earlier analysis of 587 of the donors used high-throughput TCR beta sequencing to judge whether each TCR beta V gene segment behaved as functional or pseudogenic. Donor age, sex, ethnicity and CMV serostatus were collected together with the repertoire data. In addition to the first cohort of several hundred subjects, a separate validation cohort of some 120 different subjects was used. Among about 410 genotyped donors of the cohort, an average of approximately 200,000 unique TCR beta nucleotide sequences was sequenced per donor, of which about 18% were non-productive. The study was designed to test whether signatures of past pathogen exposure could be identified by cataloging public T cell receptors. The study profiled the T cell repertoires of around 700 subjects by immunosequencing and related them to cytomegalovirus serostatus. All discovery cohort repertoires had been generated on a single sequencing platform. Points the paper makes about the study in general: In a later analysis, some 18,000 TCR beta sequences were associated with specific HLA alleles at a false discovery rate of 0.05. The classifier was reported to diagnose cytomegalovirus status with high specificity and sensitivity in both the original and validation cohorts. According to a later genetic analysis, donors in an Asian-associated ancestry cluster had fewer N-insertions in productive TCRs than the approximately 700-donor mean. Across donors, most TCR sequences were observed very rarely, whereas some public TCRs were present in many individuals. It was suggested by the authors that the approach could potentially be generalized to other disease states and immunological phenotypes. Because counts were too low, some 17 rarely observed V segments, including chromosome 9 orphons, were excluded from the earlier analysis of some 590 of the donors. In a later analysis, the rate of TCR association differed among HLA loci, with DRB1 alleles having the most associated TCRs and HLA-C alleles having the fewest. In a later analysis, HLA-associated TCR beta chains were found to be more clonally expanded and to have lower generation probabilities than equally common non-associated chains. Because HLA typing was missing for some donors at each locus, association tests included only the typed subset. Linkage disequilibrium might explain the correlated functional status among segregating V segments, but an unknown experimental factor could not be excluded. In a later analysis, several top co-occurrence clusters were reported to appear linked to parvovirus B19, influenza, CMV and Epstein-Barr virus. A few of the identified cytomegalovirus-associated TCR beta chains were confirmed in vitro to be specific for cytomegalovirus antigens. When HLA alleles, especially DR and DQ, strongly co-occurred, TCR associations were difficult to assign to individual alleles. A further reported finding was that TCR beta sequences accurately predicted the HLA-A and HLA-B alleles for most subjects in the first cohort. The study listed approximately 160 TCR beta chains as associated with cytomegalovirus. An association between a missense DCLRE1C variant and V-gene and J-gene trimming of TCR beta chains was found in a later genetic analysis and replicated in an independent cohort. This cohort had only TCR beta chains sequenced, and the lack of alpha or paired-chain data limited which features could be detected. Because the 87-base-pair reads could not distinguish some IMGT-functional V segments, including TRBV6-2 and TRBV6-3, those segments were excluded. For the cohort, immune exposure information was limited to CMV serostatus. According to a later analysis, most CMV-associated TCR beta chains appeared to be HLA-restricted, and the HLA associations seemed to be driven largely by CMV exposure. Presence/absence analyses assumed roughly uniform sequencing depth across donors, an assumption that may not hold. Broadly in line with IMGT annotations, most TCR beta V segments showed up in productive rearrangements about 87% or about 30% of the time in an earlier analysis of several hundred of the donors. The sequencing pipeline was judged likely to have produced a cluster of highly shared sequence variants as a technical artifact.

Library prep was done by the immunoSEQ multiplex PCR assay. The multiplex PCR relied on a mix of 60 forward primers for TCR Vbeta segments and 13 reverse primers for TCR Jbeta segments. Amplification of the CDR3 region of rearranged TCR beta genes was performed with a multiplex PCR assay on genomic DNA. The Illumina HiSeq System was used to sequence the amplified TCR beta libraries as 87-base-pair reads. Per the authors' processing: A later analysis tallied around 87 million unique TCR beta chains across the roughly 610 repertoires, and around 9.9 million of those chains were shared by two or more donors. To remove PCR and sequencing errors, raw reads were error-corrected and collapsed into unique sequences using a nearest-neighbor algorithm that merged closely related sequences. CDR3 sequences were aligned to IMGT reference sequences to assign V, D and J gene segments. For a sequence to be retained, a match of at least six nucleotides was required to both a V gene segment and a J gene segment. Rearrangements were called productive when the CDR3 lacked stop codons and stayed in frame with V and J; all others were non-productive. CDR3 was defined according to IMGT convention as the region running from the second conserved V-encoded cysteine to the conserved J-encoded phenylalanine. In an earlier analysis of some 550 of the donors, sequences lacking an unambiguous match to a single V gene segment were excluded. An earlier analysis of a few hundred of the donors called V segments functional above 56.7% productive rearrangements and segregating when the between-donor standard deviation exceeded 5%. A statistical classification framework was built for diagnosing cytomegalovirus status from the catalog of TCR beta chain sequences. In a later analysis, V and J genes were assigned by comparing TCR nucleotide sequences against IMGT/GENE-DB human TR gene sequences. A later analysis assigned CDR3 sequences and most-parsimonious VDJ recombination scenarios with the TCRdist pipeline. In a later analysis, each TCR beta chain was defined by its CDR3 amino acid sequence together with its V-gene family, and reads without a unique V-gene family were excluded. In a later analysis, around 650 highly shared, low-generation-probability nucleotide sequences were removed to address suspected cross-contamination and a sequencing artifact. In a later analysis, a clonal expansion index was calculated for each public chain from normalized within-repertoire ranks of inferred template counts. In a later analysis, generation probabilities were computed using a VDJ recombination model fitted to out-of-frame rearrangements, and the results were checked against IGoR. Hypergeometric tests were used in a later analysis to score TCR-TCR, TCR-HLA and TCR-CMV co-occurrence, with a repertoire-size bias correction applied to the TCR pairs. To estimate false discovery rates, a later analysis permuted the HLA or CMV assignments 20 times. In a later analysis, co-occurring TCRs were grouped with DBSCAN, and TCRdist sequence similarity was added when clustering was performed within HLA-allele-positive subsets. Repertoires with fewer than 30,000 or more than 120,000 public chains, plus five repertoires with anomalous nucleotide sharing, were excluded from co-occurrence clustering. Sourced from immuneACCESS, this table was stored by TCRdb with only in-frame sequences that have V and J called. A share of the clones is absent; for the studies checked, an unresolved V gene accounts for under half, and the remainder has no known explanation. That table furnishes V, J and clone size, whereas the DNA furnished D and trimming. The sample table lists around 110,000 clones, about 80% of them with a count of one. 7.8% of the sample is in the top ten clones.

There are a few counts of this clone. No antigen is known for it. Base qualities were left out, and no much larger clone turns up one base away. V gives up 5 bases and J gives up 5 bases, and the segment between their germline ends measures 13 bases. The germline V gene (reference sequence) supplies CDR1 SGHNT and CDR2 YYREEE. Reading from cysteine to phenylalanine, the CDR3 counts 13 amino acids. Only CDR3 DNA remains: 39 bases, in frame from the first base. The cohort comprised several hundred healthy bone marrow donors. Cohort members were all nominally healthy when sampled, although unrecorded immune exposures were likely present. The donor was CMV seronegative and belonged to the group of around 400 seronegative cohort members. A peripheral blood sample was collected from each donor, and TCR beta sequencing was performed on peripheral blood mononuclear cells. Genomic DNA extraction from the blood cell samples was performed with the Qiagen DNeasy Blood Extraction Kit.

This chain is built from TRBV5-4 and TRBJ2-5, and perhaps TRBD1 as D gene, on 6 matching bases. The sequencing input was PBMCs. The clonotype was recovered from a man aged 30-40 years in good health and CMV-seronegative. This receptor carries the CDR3 CASRYWGRETQYF. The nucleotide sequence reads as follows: TGTGCCAGCAGATACTGGGGGCGGGAGACCCAGTACTTC. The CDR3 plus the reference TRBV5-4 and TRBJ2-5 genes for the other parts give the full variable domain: ETGVTQSPTHLIKTRGQQVTLRCSSQSGHNTVSWYQQALGQGPQFIFQYYREEENGRGNFPPRFSGLQFPNYSSELNVNALELDDSALYLCASRYWGRETQYFGPGTRLLVL.